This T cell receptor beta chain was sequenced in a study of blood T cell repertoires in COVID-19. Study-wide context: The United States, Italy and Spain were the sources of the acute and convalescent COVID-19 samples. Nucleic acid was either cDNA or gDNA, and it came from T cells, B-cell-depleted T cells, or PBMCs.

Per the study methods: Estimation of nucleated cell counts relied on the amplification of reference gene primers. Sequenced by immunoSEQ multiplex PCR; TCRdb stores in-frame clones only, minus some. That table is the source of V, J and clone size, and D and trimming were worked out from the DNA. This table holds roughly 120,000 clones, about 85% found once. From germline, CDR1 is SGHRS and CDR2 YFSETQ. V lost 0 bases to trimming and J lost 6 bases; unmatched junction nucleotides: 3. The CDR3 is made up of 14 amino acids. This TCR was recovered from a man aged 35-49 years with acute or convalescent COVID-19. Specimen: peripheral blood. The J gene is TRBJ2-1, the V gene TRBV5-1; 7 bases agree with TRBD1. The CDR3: CASSLESGGNEQFF. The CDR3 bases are TGCGCCAGCAGCTTGGAGTCAGGGGGCAATGAGCAGTTCTTC.